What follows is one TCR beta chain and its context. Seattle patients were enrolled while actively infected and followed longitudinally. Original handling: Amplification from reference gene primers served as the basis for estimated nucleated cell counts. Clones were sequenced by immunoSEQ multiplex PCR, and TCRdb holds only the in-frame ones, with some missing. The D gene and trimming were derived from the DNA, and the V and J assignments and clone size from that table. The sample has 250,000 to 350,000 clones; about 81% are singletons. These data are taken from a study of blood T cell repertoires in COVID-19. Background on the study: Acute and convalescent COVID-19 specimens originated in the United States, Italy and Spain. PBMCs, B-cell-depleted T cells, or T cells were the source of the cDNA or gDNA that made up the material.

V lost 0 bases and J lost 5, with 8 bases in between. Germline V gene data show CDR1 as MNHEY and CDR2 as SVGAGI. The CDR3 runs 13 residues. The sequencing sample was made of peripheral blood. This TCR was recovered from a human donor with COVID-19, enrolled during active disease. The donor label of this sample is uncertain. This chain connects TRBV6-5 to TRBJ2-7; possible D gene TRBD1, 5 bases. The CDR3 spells CASSYSNRNEQYF. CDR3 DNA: TGTGCCAGCAGTTACTCGAACAGGAACGAGCAGTACTTC.